This is a list of T cell receptor beta chains from one sample in a study of blood T cell repertoires in COVID-19. The repertoire was sequenced with immunoSEQ multiplex PCR; TCRdb's copy has only in-frame clones and lacks some. The sample holds about 190,000 clones, approximately 85% seen once. Sequencing used PBMCs or T cells enriched from blood (not recorded which). The origin of the receptors is a woman in her 30s who had recovered from COVID-19. CDR3s include the opening cysteine and the closing phenylalanine or tryptophan. A D gene is named only where the DNA matches it firmly. Only some rows state a clone size, as once, few, many or a class for expanded clones.

many	TRBJ2-1	TRBV4-1	-	CASRFYQGANEQFF	TGCGCCAGCAGATTTTATCAAGGGGCGAATGAGCAGTTCTTC
-	TRBJ1-2	TRBV19	-	CASSIGAKGTTSPLDYGYTF	TGTGCCAGTAGTATAGGGGCCAAGGGGACCACTAGCCCTCTGGACTATGGCTACACCTTC
few	TRBJ2-1	TRBV25-1	TRBD1	CASSDSLTTGQGVWEQFF	TGTGCCAGCAGTGACTCACTTACTACGGGACAGGGGGTCTGGGAGCAGTTCTTC
-	TRBJ2-7	TRBV7-2	-	CASSLVGGTYEQYF	TGTGCCAGCAGCTTAGTCGGGGGTACCTACGAGCAGTACTTC
-	TRBJ1-1	TRBV28	-	CASRLLLNTEAFF	TGTGCCAGCAGACTGCTCCTGAACACTGAAGCTTTCTTT
-	TRBJ1-5	TRBV2	TRBD1	CASRGDRVVDQPQHF	TGTGCCAGCAGGGGGGACAGGGTGGTCGATCAGCCCCAGCATTTT
once	TRBJ1-4	TRBV7-2	TRBD1	CASSGPGTGGSVNEKLFF	TGTGCCAGCAGCGGCCCCGGGACAGGGGGCTCAGTTAATGAAAAACTGTTTTTT
-	TRBJ1-1	TRBV19	-	CASNYGGENTEAFF	TGTGCCAGTAATTACGGTGGAGAGAACACTGAAGCTTTCTTT
-	TRBJ1-2	TRBV11-2	TRBD1	CASSLDEGARMGYGYTF	TGTGCCAGCAGCTTAGATGAGGGGGCGAGGATGGGCTATGGCTACACCTTC
-	TRBJ2-7	TRBV5-1	TRBD2	CASSLWGGRPSYEQYF	TGCGCCAGCAGCTTGTGGGGCGGGAGGCCATCCTACGAGCAGTACTTC
-	TRBJ1-1	TRBV29-1	-	CSVGKGDTEAFF	TGCAGCGTGGGCAAGGGGGACACTGAAGCTTTCTTT
-	TRBJ1-1	TRBV30	TRBD1	CAWSRGTVNTEAFF	TGTGCCTGGAGTCGCGGGACAGTGAACACTGAAGCTTTCTTT
-	TRBJ2-5	TRBV7-8	TRBD2	CASRPGTSGSQETQYF	TGTGCCAGCAGACCAGGGACTAGCGGGAGCCAAGAGACCCAGTACTTC
-	TRBJ1-4	TRBV28	TRBD1	CASSSRQGDEKLFF	TGTGCCAGCAGTTCACGACAGGGAGATGAAAAACTGTTTTTT